The 32 T cell receptor beta chains presented below share a single source sample, sequenced in a study of blood T cells in healthy people across ages. With a J-beta primer mix and a sample-barcoded 5' primer, a second PCR ran roughly 7 to 11 cycles. TCRdb re-called the 5' RACE reads through MiXCR, storing one row per CDR3 protein. The sample records roughly 1,500,000 distinct CDR3 sequences, around 42% being singletons. Sequences were obtained from blood. These receptors all come from a woman aged 18-35 years in good health.

The rearrangement links TRBV9 to TRBJ2-3, with 7 nucleotides matching TRBD2. This CDR3 is 14 amino acids long. The V and J ends lost 1 base and 6 bases, in that order; junction bases with no gene match: 5. Germline V gene sequence: CDR1 SGDLS, CDR2 YYNGEE. CDR3 amino acids: CASSVPSGEDTQYF. The CDR3 DNA follows: TGTGCCAGCAGCGTACCTAGCGGCGAGGATACGCAGTATTTT.

This clonotype was seen repeatedly, ten times or more. The chain recombines TRBV12-5 with TRBJ2-3; D is uncertain. The CDR3 is 11 amino acids. Germline CDR1 reads LGHNT; CDR2 reads FRNRAP. With 3 bases removed from V and 5 bases from J, the gap between germline ends came to 3 bases. In DNA form, the CDR3 reads TGTGCTAGTGGTTTAGGAGATACGCAGTATTTT. Translating gives CASGLGDTQYF.

This clonotype was counted a few times. The chain uses TRBV7-9 and TRBJ1-1; no reliable D call. V was shortened by 5 bases and J by 10 bases, with 20 bases between the two germline ends. The CDR3 covers 14 residues. Germline V gene data show CDR1 as SEHNR and CDR2 as FQNEAQ (reference sequence). The CDR3 sequence: CASSPPFLPGRAFF. CDR3 nucleotides: TGTGCCAGCAGCCCCCCTTTCCTCCCGGGGAGAGCTTTCTTT.

The rearrangement joins TRBV27 to TRBJ1-6, with no clear D. The ends were cut back, 1 base at V and 0 bases at J, with 10 bases in the middle. The CDR3 extends over 17 amino acids. In germline, CDR1 is MNHEY, CDR2 SMNVEV (reference sequence). The CDR3 sequence: CASSLFLQSSYNSPLHF. CDR3 coding DNA: TGTGCCAGCAGTTTATTTTTACAGAGCTCCTATAATTCACCCCTCCACTTT.

The chain carries TRBV20-1 and TRBJ2-5; TRBD1 matches at 8 bases. Germline V CDR1 and CDR2: DFQATT, SNEGSKA (reference sequence). Unmatched junction bases numbered 11, after V lost 0 bases and J lost 11 bases. The CDR3 loop spans 14 amino acids. The CDR3 loop reads CSAREGQDYNEQYF. The CDR3 region has the DNA TGCAGTGCTAGAGAGGGACAGGACTACAATGAGCAGTACTTC.

The V and J genes are TRBV7-9 and TRBJ1-2; D unclear. The V end lost 3 bases, the J end lost 12 bases, and 20 bases lay between the germline ends. CDR1 is SEHNR, CDR2 FQNEAQ, per germline (reference sequence). The CDR3 loop spans 14 amino acids. The CDR3, as DNA: TGTGCCAGCAGCTTCGCTGAACGTTTGCACGAGGACACCTTC. Translation gives CASSFAERLHEDTF.

This clonotype has just one count. CDR3 protein: CASARTSGGASSTDTQYF. CDR3 in DNA: TGTGCCAGCGCTAGGACTAGCGGGGGTGCATCTAGCACAGATACGCAGTATTTT. This chain connects TRBV9 to TRBJ2-3; TRBD2 matches at 13 bases. V was clipped by 7 bases and J by 0 bases; unmatched bases: 11. Germline CDR1 is SGDLS and CDR2 is YYNGEE. The CDR3 is made up of 18 amino acids.

There are a few counts of this clonotype. The chain recombines TRBV12-3 or TRBV12-4 with TRBJ2-5, with D possibly TRBD2 on 6 matching bases. The germline V and J ends were trimmed by 7 bases and 11 bases, with 29 bases remaining between them. The CDR3 is 16 amino acids. In DNA form, the CDR3 reads TGTGCCAGCATCAGGTTCGGGTTAGCGGCGCACAATGAGCAGTACTTC. As protein: CASIRFGLAAHNEQYF.

The chain has TRBV7-6 and TRBJ2-1; TRBD2 agrees at 10 bases. Germline V gene data show CDR1 as SGHVS and CDR2 as FNYEAQ. The trim removed 0 bases at V and 5 bases at J, leaving 7 bases unmatched. There are 17 residues in the CDR3. The CDR3 region is CASSLARLAGVNNEQFF. The CDR3 bases are TGTGCCAGCAGCTTAGCCCGGCTAGCGGGAGTAAACAATGAGCAGTTCTTC.

This chain joins TRBV20-1 and TRBJ2-1, with D possibly TRBD2 on 5 matching bases. Germline CDR1 is DFQATT and CDR2 is SNEGSKA (reference sequence). The length of the CDR3 is 15 residues. Between the trimmed V and J ends, which lost 6 bases and 0 bases, there was a span of 15 bases. CDR3 bases: TGCAGTGCGGACTTAGCGCCGAGCTCCTACAATGAGCAGTTCTTC. Its protein is CSADLAPSSYNEQFF.

The chain employs TRBV19 and TRBJ2-7, with 7 bases fitting TRBD2. The CDR3 contains 12 residues. Germline CDR1 reads LNHDA; CDR2 reads SQIVND (reference sequence). The V gene end was trimmed by 11 bases and the J gene end by 8 bases; junction bases not matched to a gene: 12. For the CDR3, the DNA is TGTGCCTCATCACGGGGAGGGAGCAAGCAGTACTTC. Translated, it gives CASSRGGSKQYF. The full variable domain, completed using reference TRBV19 and TRBJ2-7, is DGGITQSPKYLFRKEGQNVTLSCEQNLNHDAMYWYRQDPGQGLRLIYYSQIVNDFQKGDIAEGYSVSREKKESFPLTVTSAQKNPTAFYLCASSRGGSKQYFGPGTRLTVT.

The chain recombines TRBV7-3 with TRBJ2-6; TRBD2 matches at 9 bases. V was clipped by 6 bases and J by 0 bases; unmatched bases: 9. Germline V gene data show CDR1 as SGHTA and CDR2 as FQGTGA. The CDR3 loop spans 18 amino acids. The CDR3 coding sequence is TGTGCCAGCAGTCTCTCCTTAGCGGGAGCCTCTGGGGCCAACGTCCTGACTTTC. Amino acids: CASSLSLAGASGANVLTF.

This clonotype was counted only a few times. This sequence joins TRBV29-1 and TRBJ1-1; D is undetermined. Germline assignment: CDR1 SQVTM and CDR2 ANQGSEA. This CDR3 is 11 amino acids long. V lost 6 bases, J lost 0 bases, and 5 bases lay in between. This CDR3 is CSVPLNTEAFF. Here the CDR3 DNA reads TGCAGCGTCCCCCTGAACACTGAAGCTTTCTTT.

This chain links TRBV18 with TRBJ2-5; 13 bases agree with TRBD2. The CDR3 extends over 14 amino acids. Germline loops: CDR1 KGHSH, CDR2 LQKENI. Trimming removed 6 bases from V and 10 bases from J; junction bases left unmatched: 8. CDR3 nucleotides: TGTGCCAGCTCCCAAGGACTAGCGGGAGATGTCCAGTACTTC. Translated: CASSQGLAGDVQYF.

A few counts support this clonotype. The rearrangement joins TRBV11-2 to TRBJ1-2; 9 positions match TRBD1. V gave up 5 bases and J gave up 0 bases; unmatched junction bases: 16. Germline loops: CDR1 SGHAT, CDR2 FQNNGV. The CDR3 is 19 residues long. The CDR3 nucleotides read TGTGCCAGCAGCCGACAACTGGGGAGCCGGGACAGGGCTAACTATGGCTACACCTTC. This sequence encodes CASSRQLGSRDRANYGYTF.

The chain links TRBV6-6 to TRBJ2-3, with 7 bases that match TRBD2. Trimming at V came to 0 bases and at J to 1 base, leaving 4 bases not matched to a gene. There are 16 residues in the CDR3. The V gene's germline CDR1 is MNHNY and CDR2 SVGAGI (reference sequence). Here the CDR3 reads CASSYSTGGGTDTQYF. CDR3 DNA sequence: TGTGCCAGCAGTTACTCGACGGGGGGAGGCACAGATACGCAGTATTTT.

This clonotype has just a few counts. J is TRBJ2-7 and V is TRBV3-1, with D possibly matching TRBD1 (5 bases). The CDR3 runs 14 residues. Germline loops: CDR1 LGHDT, CDR2 YNNKEL (reference sequence). Trimming took off 5 bases at V and 1 base at J, with 12 bases between the two ends. Written as DNA, the CDR3 is TGTGCCAGCAGCTCCCTCAGGACATCCTACGAGCAGTACTTC. Residues: CASSSLRTSYEQYF.

The table lists this clonotype with a few counts. This may come from a read error, since a much larger clone is one base off. This chain connects TRBV2 to TRBJ2-7; D remains ambiguous. The germline gives CDR1 SNHLY, CDR2 FYNNEI. The CDR3 is made up of 11 amino acids. The CDR3 here is CASSDLYAQYF. DNA for the CDR3: TGTGCCAGCAGTGACCTCTACGCGCAGTACTTC.

A few counts support this clonotype. V and J are TRBV20-1 and TRBJ2-3; tentatively, D is TRBD2 (5 bases). The CDR3 is 13 amino acids. Trimming stripped 6 bases from V and 5 bases from J, with 15 bases between. CDR1 is DFQATT and CDR2 is SNEGSKA in the germline V gene (reference sequence). CDR3 sequence reads: CSAWWGVGDTQYF. The CDR3 DNA reads as TGCAGTGCATGGTGGGGAGTAGGAGATACGCAGTATTTT.

The rearrangement joins TRBV7-2 to TRBJ2-5; TRBD2 agrees at 7 bases. The germline gives CDR1 SGHTA, CDR2 FQGNSA. The CDR3 runs to 16 residues. Germline trimming cut 0 bases from V and 5 bases from J; bases unmatched to any gene: 9. CDR3 bases: TGTACCAGCAGCTTAGCGGTGACGGGAGGTGGGGAGACCCAGTACTTC. This translates into CTSSLAVTGGGETQYF.

As DNA, the CDR3 is TGTGCCAGCAGCTCCCGACTAGCGGGGGTCGGAGAGACCCAGTACTTC. The encoded protein is CASSSRLAGVGETQYF. The chain couples TRBV7-8 to TRBJ2-5; 12 bases agree with TRBD2. V trimming: 4 bases; J trimming: 4 bases; junction bases outside the gene matches: 7. Germline values: CDR1 SGHVS, CDR2 FQNEAQ. The CDR3 is made up of 16 amino acids.

The J gene is TRBJ1-1, the V gene TRBV19; D call uncertain. V dropped 10 bases and J dropped 2 bases, with 17 bases sitting between them. The CDR3 extends over 14 amino acids. Per germline, CDR1 LNHDA and CDR2 SQIVND (reference sequence). The CDR3 DNA reads as TGTGCCACCCTGGAGGACGGAAGCAACACTGAAGCTTTCTTT. Its protein product is CATLEDGSNTEAFF.

The chain uses TRBV6-2 or TRBV6-3 and TRBJ2-1; perhaps TRBD2 as D (5 bases). The length of the CDR3 is 15 residues. V was cut by 6 bases and J by 5 bases, with 17 bases left in between. Germline CDR1 is MNHEY and CDR2 is SVGEGT. The CDR3 here is CASRGLYLSNNEQFF. CDR3 sequence (DNA): TGTGCCAGCAGAGGACTTTACCTATCGAACAATGAGCAGTTCTTC.

The chain employs TRBV2 and TRBJ2-3; D gene ambiguous. The length of the CDR3 is 13 residues. The germline V gene encodes CDR1 SNHLY and CDR2 FYNNEI. Trimming removed 2 bases from V and 6 bases from J, with 9 bases in between. The CDR3 sequence: CASSENLGDTQYF. CDR3 nucleotide sequence: TGTGCCAGCAGTGAAAACCTTGGGGATACGCAGTATTTT. Full variable domain (remainder filled in from reference TRBV2 and TRBJ2-3): EPEVTQTPSHQVTQMGQEVILRCVPISNHLYFYWYRQILGQKVEFLVSFYNNEISEKSEIFDDQFSVERPDGSNFTLKIRSTKLEDSAMYFCASSENLGDTQYFGPGTRLTVL.

In its sample, this clonotype was seen a few times. This CDR3 is CASSLRSGARGDQETQYF. In DNA, the CDR3 is TGTGCCAGCAGTTTGCGGTCAGGGGCGAGGGGGGATCAAGAGACCCAGTACTTC. The chain has TRBV12-3 or TRBV12-4 and TRBJ2-5; the D call may be TRBD1 or TRBD2 (6 bases each). Trimming left V 3 bases short and J 2 bases short, with 22 bases between. The CDR3 totals 18 residues.

There are a few counts of this clonotype. This chain joins TRBV7-8 and TRBJ2-3; perhaps TRBD1 as D (6 bases). The CDR3 consists of 13 residues. From germline, CDR1 is SGHVS and CDR2 FQNEAQ. Trimming removed 0 bases from V and 11 bases from J, with 12 bases in between. CDR3 bases: TGTGCCAGCAGCTTAGCGCTTAGAGGGGGGCAGTATTTT. Translating it yields CASSLALRGGQYF.

This clonotype was seen only a few times. The chain links TRBV7-2 to TRBJ2-1; 13 bases fit TRBD2. V lost 3 bases to trimming and J lost 7 bases; unmatched junction nucleotides: 6. The germline V gene encodes CDR1 SGHTA and CDR2 FQGNSA. The CDR3 runs to 16 residues. CDR3 nucleotide sequence: TGTGCCAGCAGCTTGGACACTAGCGGGAGGGGGAATGAGCAGTTCTTC. This codes for CASSLDTSGRGNEQFF.

The CDR3 DNA reads as TGTGCCAGCAGCGTATTACAGTCACAAGAGACCCAGTACTTC. Translation: CASSVLQSQETQYF. The chain recombines TRBV7-9 with TRBJ2-7; D gene unclear. TRBJ2-5 matches the DNA end more closely, so the J call is doubtful. Germline V CDR1 and CDR2: SEHNR, FQNEAQ (reference sequence). The CDR3 covers 14 residues.

A remark on this clonotype: One end of the junction is discordant with germline, which a read error may explain. V usage is TRBV7-8 and J usage is TRBJ2-3; D is possibly TRBD2 (6 bases). CDR1 is SGHVS, CDR2 FQNEAQ, per germline. CDR3 length: 19 amino acids. The CDR3 nucleotides read TGTGCCAGCAGCTTAAAAGAGTATTGGCGGGTCACTAGCACAGCTACGCAGTATTTT. Amino acids: CASSLKEYWRVTSTATQYF.

The rearrangement joins TRBV2 to TRBJ2-5, with D perhaps TRBD2 (6 bases). The DNA end favors TRBJ2-7, so the J call may be wrong. Germline loops: CDR1 SNHLY, CDR2 FYNNEI. This CDR3 region has 16 residues. CDR3 in DNA: TGTGCCAGCAAGCGGGCCACCACCGAGTGGGGCTACGAGCAGTACTTC. Translation gives CASKRATTEWGYEQYF.

In the case of this clonotype: One junction end does not reproduce the germline sequence, and a read error may be involved. The V and J genes are TRBV9 and TRBJ2-5; a possible D gene is TRBD1 (6 bases). There are 19 residues in the CDR3. Per germline, CDR1 SGDLS and CDR2 YYNGEE. The CDR3 sequence is CVSSVGLGTLGTFQETQYF. The DNA of the CDR3 is TGTGTCAGCAGCGTAGGTCTTGGGACACTAGGGACCTTTCAAGAGACCCAGTACTTC. Combining the CDR3 with reference TRBV9 and TRBJ2-5 gives the whole variable domain DSGVTQTPKHLITATGQRVTLRCSPRSGDLSVYWYQQSLDQGLQFLIQYYNGEERAKGNILERFSAQQFPDLHSELNLSSLELGDSALYFCVSSVGLGTLGTFQETQYFGPGTRLLVL.

This clonotype has more than one count but fewer than ten. The genes are TRBV12-3 or TRBV12-4 and TRBJ2-5; 10 bases agree with TRBD2. V shed 3 bases, J shed 1 base, and the junction held 2 bases outside the gene matches. The CDR3 covers 15 residues. The CDR3 spells CASSFLAGAQETQYF. The CDR3 DNA reads as TGTGCCAGCAGTTTTCTAGCGGGGGCCCAAGAGACCCAGTACTTC.